What follows describes a single T cell receptor beta chain. Authors' processing steps: Reference gene primers were amplified, and this amplification served to estimate nucleated cell counts. The data were produced by immunoSEQ multiplex PCR, yet TCRdb's version contains in-frame clones alone and is incomplete. Clonal size and the V and J genes are those of that table, whereas D and trimming came from the DNA. The sample has approximately 250,000 clones, 86% seen once. The data stem from a study of blood T cell repertoires in COVID-19. Study-level background: Collection of acute and convalescent COVID-19 samples took place in the United States, Italy and Spain. Nucleic acid was either cDNA or gDNA, and it came from T cells, B-cell-depleted T cells, or PBMCs.

The CDR3 extends over 15 amino acids. CDR1 MGHRA and CDR2 YSYEKL come from the germline V gene. V shed 3 bases and J shed 6 bases, with 12 bases lying between them. The sequence was obtained from a young man with active or convalescent COVID-19. The sample taken for sequencing was peripheral blood. This chain joins TRBV4-1 and TRBJ1-6; possible D gene TRBD1, 6 bases. The CDR3 loop reads CASSHPRGSNSPLHF. CDR3 nucleotide sequence: TGCGCCAGCAGCCACCCCAGGGGTTCTAATTCACCCCTCCACTTT.